Presented here are 8 T cell receptor beta chains from one specimen sequenced in a study of blood T cell repertoires in COVID-19. TCRdb's copy holds only in-frame clones and misses some; the assay was immunoSEQ multiplex PCR. Of roughly 200,000 clones listed, roughly 77% were seen once; the top ten hold 12%. The sequencing input was peripheral blood. These receptors all come from a woman of 80 years or more with COVID-19, enrolled during active disease.

This chain uses TRBV19 with TRBJ2-3, with 16 bases lining up with TRBD2. Germline values: CDR1 LNHDA, CDR2 SQIVND (reference sequence). CDR3 length equals 18 residues. The CDR3 is CAPKPGLAGGEVADTQYF. The CDR3, as DNA: TGTGCTCCGAAACCGGGACTAGCGGGAGGGGAGGTGGCAGATACGCAGTATTTT.

The chain couples TRBV3-1 (or the pseudogene TRBV3-2) to TRBJ2-1, with 9 bases identical to TRBD2. The CDR3 is made up of 14 amino acids. V lost 6 bases and J lost 5; bases outside the gene matches: 5. From germline, CDR1 is LGHDT and CDR2 YNNKEL (reference sequence). CDR3 loop: CASRHWTSDNEQFF. The CDR3, as DNA: TGTGCCAGCAGACACTGGACTAGCGACAATGAGCAGTTCTTC.

This clone was counted only a few times. The genes are TRBV4-1 and TRBJ2-5, with TRBD2 matching 11 bases. Germline V CDR1 and CDR2: MGHRA, YSYEKL. This CDR3 is 17 amino acids long. V dropped 4 bases and J dropped 2; count of bases not matched to a gene: 9. This CDR3 reads CASSLTASGGRQETQYF. DNA of the CDR3: TGCGCCAGCAGCCTCACAGCTAGCGGGGGGCGGCAAGAGACCCAGTACTTC.

The CDR3 spells CASSPPGLAGGRDEQFF. The CDR3 DNA follows: TGTGCCAGCAGCCCTCCCGGACTAGCGGGAGGTCGGGATGAGCAGTTCTTC. This chain uses TRBV28 with TRBJ2-1; 14 nucleotides agree with TRBD2. Germline V lookup: CDR1 MDHEN, CDR2 SYDVKM. The junction had 12 bases not matched to a gene; V was cut back by 6 bases and J by 8 bases. The CDR3 runs to 17 residues.

The V call is TRBV7-9, the J call TRBJ2-3; TRBD1 agrees at 7 bases. Trimming at V came to 5 bases and at J to 5 bases, leaving 7 bases not matched to a gene. Germline V gene data show CDR1 as SEHNR and CDR2 as FQNEAQ (reference sequence). The CDR3 sequence is 14 residues long. CDR3 residues: CASSPGTVIDTQYF. For the CDR3, the DNA is TGTGCCAGCAGCCCCGGGACAGTTATAGATACGCAGTATTTT. Full variable domain (outside the CDR3, taken from reference TRBV7-9 and TRBJ2-3): DTGVSQNPRHKITKRGQNVTFRCDPISEHNRLYWYRQTLGQGPEFLTYFQNEAQLEKSRLLSDRFSAERPKGSFSTLEIQRTEQGDSAMYLCASSPGTVIDTQYFGPGTRLTVL.

The V gene is TRBV24-1, the J gene TRBJ2-1; 8 positions agree with TRBD1. Germline lookup yields CDR1 KGHDR and CDR2 SFDVKD. There are 15 residues in the CDR3. Trimming removed 6 bases from V and 4 bases from J; junction bases left unmatched: 7. In DNA form, the CDR3 reads TGTGCCACCAGTCCGCAGGGGGCGCGGTACAATGAGCAGTTCTTC. As protein: CATSPQGARYNEQFF.

The rearrangement links TRBV9 to TRBJ2-2, with 9 bases lining up with TRBD1. This CDR3 has 15 amino acids. Germline trimming cut 5 bases from V and 2 bases from J; bases unmatched to any gene: 4. CDR1 is SGDLS, CDR2 YYNGEE, per germline. The CDR3 region has the DNA TGTGCCAGCAGTCCGGGACAGGGAAACACCGGGGAGCTGTTTTTT. Translated, it gives CASSPGQGNTGELFF.

The DNA of the CDR3 is TGTGCCAGCAGTGAATCGGAGGGTTCCCCCCGTTCTAACTATGGCTACACCTTC. It specifies CASSESEGSPRSNYGYTF. The chain joins TRBV25-1 to TRBJ1-2; D not resolved. Per the germline V gene, CDR1 is MGHDK and CDR2 is SYGVNS. Between the trimmed V and J ends, which lost 1 base and 0 bases, there was a span of 18 bases. The CDR3 runs 18 residues.